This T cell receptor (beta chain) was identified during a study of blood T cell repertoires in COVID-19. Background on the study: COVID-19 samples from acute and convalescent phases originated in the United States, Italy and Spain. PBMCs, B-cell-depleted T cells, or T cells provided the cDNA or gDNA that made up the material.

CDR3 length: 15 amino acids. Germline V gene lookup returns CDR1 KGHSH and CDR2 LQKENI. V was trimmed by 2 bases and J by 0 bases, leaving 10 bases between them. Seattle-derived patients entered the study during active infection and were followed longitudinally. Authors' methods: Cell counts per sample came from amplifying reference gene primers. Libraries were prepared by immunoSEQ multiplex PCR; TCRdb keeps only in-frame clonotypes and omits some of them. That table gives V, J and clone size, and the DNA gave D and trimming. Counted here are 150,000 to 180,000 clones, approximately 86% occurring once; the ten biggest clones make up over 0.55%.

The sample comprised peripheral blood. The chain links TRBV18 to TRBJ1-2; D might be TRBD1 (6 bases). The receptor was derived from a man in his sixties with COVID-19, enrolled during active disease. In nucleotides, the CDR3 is TGTGCCAGCTCACCAGACAGGCTCTCTAACTATGGCTACACCTTC. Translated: CASSPDRLSNYGYTF.